These 20 T cell receptor beta chains share one sample of origin, sequenced in a study of beta chain features in type 1 diabetes. cDNA synthesis used the whole RNA isolate, giving expressed TCRB sequences. Profiled with immunoSEQ multiplex PCR; TCRdb holds only in-frame clones, not every one. The data show about 15,000 clones, less than 50% seen once. Sequencing used stem cell memory CD4+ T cells from blood. The receptor set was obtained from a woman aged 40 to 50 in good health.

This clone was observed a handful of times. The chain joins TRBV6-1 to TRBJ1-2; 8 nucleotides agree with TRBD1. V was clipped by 8 bases and J by 5 bases; unmatched bases: 10. CDR1 MNHNS and CDR2 SASEGT come from the germline V gene. The CDR3 runs 14 residues. CDR3 sequence (DNA): TGTGCCAGCCAAGGACAGGGACTCGAGTATGGCTACACCTTC. Translating gives CASQGQGLEYGYTF.

This clone was detected only once. The chain links TRBV5-3 to TRBJ2-1, with 14 bases that match TRBD2. TRBV5-3 is treated as an ORF (open reading frame) with a function not yet certain. CDR3 size: 21 residues. Trimming at V came to 4 bases and at J to 0 bases, leaving 15 bases not matched to a gene. This CDR3 is CARSPLRLAGGPGSSYNEQFF. The CDR3 coding sequence is TGTGCCAGAAGCCCTCTACGACTAGCGGGGGGGCCCGGGAGCTCCTACAATGAGCAGTTCTTC.

The chain links TRBV5-1 to TRBJ2-7, with 9 nucleotides matching TRBD1. V trimming: 3 bases; J trimming: 1 base; junction bases outside the gene matches: 2. CDR3 size: 14 residues. Germline CDR1 reads SGHRS; CDR2 reads YFSETQ. CDR3 loop: CASSSGTGSYEQYF. The CDR3 coding sequence is TGCGCCAGCAGCTCCGGGACAGGGTCCTACGAGCAGTACTTC.

This clone was found once. The J gene is TRBJ1-2, the V gene TRBV19; D uncertain. Trimming stripped 5 bases from V and 3 bases from J, with 19 bases between. Germline lookup yields CDR1 LNHDA and CDR2 SQIVND (reference sequence). CDR3 length: 16 amino acids. The chain's CDR3 is CASSLVGSGGYYGYTF. The CDR3 nucleotides are TGTGCCAGTAGTCTCGTCGGGTCAGGAGGCTACTATGGCTACACCTTC.

This sequence joins TRBV6-5 and TRBJ2-5, with D possibly matching TRBD2 (5 bases). Between the trimmed V and J ends, which lost 2 bases and 10 bases, there was a span of 23 bases. CDR1 MNHEY and CDR2 SVGAGI come from the germline V gene. The CDR3 is 16 amino acids. The CDR3 region is CASSYLPLFGVNRQYF. DNA of the CDR3: TGTGCCAGCAGTTACCTCCCACTGTTCGGGGTTAATCGCCAGTACTTC.

The chain carries TRBV19 and TRBJ1-2; D not resolved. The CDR3 consists of 15 residues. Germline V gene sequence: CDR1 LNHDA, CDR2 SQIVND (reference sequence). Deletions cut 1 base from V and 2 bases from J, with 11 bases between. CDR3 amino acids: CASSIVWRRNYGYTF. CDR3 sequence (DNA): TGTGCCAGTAGTATAGTATGGCGGAGGAACTATGGCTACACCTTC.

This clone has more than one count but fewer than ten. The rearrangement uses TRBV2 and TRBJ1-3; D is uncertain. Germline values: CDR1 SNHLY, CDR2 FYNNEI. There are 14 residues in the CDR3. Trimming shortened V by 7 bases and J by 4 bases, and 14 bases separated the two germline ends. CDR3 in amino acids: CASMGRGGGNTIYF. The CDR3 region has the DNA TGTGCCAGCATGGGTCGGGGAGGCGGAAACACCATATATTTT. The full variable domain, its missing parts supplied by reference TRBV2 and TRBJ1-3, is EPEVTQTPSHQVTQMGQEVILRCVPISNHLYFYWYRQILGQKVEFLVSFYNNEISEKSEIFDDQFSVERPDGSNFTLKIRSTKLEDSAMYFCASMGRGGGNTIYFGEGSWLTVV.

The chain has TRBV6-5 and TRBJ1-4; tentatively, D is TRBD1 (6 bases). Between the trimmed V and J ends, which lost 6 bases and 3 bases, there was a span of 14 bases. CDR3 length equals 15 residues. Per germline, CDR1 MNHEY and CDR2 SVGAGI. This CDR3 is CASRKQGGANEKLFF. CDR3 in DNA: TGTGCCAGCAGGAAACAGGGTGGAGCTAATGAAAAACTGTTTTTT.

The chain uses TRBV11-2 and TRBJ1-2; 9 bases are shared with TRBD1. V lost 6 bases and J lost 4; bases outside the gene matches: 9. The CDR3 covers 15 residues. Germline V gene sequence: CDR1 SGHAT, CDR2 FQNNGV. Here the CDR3 DNA reads TGTGCCAGCAGTTCGGGACAGGGCAGCATCTATGGCTACACCTTC. Its protein product is CASSSGQGSIYGYTF.

V usage is TRBV7-8 and J usage is TRBJ1-5; no reliable D call. The germline gives CDR1 SGHVS, CDR2 FQNEAQ. V lost 5 bases, J lost 4 bases, and 9 bases lay in between. This CDR3 contains 13 residues. CDR3 loop: CASSPAINQPQHF. The CDR3 DNA reads TGTGCCAGCAGCCCCGCTATTAATCAGCCCCAGCATTTT.

The chain joins TRBV18 to TRBJ2-7, with D unresolved. In germline, CDR1 is KGHSH, CDR2 LQKENI. Trimming took off 0 bases at V and 2 bases at J, with 8 bases between the two ends. The CDR3 covers 14 residues. CDR3 residues: CASSPPSVAYEQYF. Here the CDR3 DNA reads TGTGCCAGCTCACCACCGTCTGTCGCCTACGAGCAGTACTTC.

This clone occurred a few times. The chain employs TRBV7-6 and TRBJ2-7, with a tentative D call TRBD2 (5 bases). The CDR3 length is 14 residues. The V gene's germline CDR1 is SGHVS and CDR2 FNYEAQ. V lost 5 bases and J 2 bases, leaving 13 bases between the germline ends. CDR3 region: CASSGSHQAYEQYF. CDR3 coding DNA: TGTGCCAGCAGCGGGAGTCACCAGGCCTACGAGCAGTACTTC.

Here the CDR3 reads CASSLAGQPTGELFF. DNA of the CDR3: TGTGCCAGCAGCTTAGCGGGACAACCCACCGGGGAGCTGTTTTTT. V and J are TRBV7-9 and TRBJ2-2; TRBD1 might be the D (6 bases). Deletions cut 0 bases from V and 4 bases from J, with 9 bases between. The CDR3 consists of 15 residues. Germline values: CDR1 SEHNR, CDR2 FQNEAQ (reference sequence).

This clone was detected a few times. Its ends do not fully match the called genes, so a read error is possible. V and J are TRBV5-4 and TRBJ1-2; D call uncertain. This CDR3 spans 17 amino acids. Germline V gene data show CDR1 as SGHNT and CDR2 as YYREEE (reference sequence). The CDR3 sequence is CASSQISSRGNFGGYTF. CDR3 nucleotide sequence: TGCGCCAGCAGCCAAATTTCGTCACGGGGAAATTTCGGAGGCTACACCTTC.

This chain's CDR3 is CASKATGLSVEQYF. The CDR3 nucleotides read TGTGCCAGTAAGGCGACAGGGCTCTCGGTCGAGCAGTACTTC. The chain joins TRBV19 to TRBJ2-7; 7 nucleotides align to TRBD1. V was clipped by 7 bases and J by 6 bases; unmatched bases: 12. The CDR3 has 14 amino acids. Per the germline V gene, CDR1 is LNHDA and CDR2 is SQIVND (reference sequence).

This clone was recorded a few times. In nucleotides, the CDR3 is TGTGCCAGCTCATCGGCGCGTCTAGCATCCCAAGAGACCCAGTACTTC. It specifies CASSSARLASQETQYF. This chain joins TRBV18 and TRBJ2-5; TRBD2 might be the D (5 bases). Trimming left V 5 bases short and J 1 base short, with 17 bases between. Germline CDR1 KGHSH, CDR2 LQKENI. This CDR3 is 16 amino acids long.

The chain recombines TRBV10-3 with TRBJ1-1; perhaps TRBD1 as D (5 bases). Trimming left V 3 bases short and J 1 base short, with 12 bases between. This CDR3 is built from 15 residues. CDR1 is ENHRY, CDR2 SYGVKD, per germline. CDR3: CAISEPGLGNTEAFF. Here the CDR3 DNA reads TGTGCCATCAGTGAACCGGGACTGGGGAACACTGAAGCTTTCTTT.

This clone was counted only a few times. The chain joins TRBV29-1 to TRBJ2-4, with a weak D call TRBD2 (6 bases). The CDR3 loop spans 16 amino acids. The germline V gene has CDR1 SQVTM and CDR2 ANQGSEA. Deletions cut 6 bases from V and 7 bases from J, with 25 bases between. This CDR3 reads CSVLGRGSTAINIQYF. CDR3 DNA sequence: TGCAGCGTCCTGGGTCGGGGGTCGACCGCGATTAACATTCAGTACTTC.

J is TRBJ1-2 and V is TRBV5-6; 8 bases fit TRBD1. The CDR3 has 13 residues. With 4 bases clipped from V and 2 bases from J, the junction kept 1 base outside the gene matches. From germline, CDR1 is SGHDT and CDR2 YYEEEE. The CDR3, as DNA: TGTGCCAGCAGCCGACAGGGGAACTATGGCTACACCTTC. As protein: CASSRQGNYGYTF.

This clone appeared a few times. The chain couples TRBV5-1 to TRBJ2-1; 14 bases agree with TRBD2. After removal of 7 bases from V and 5 bases from J, the junction contained 5 bases not matched to a gene. The CDR3 consists of 15 residues. CDR1 SGHRS and CDR2 YFSETQ come from the germline V gene. CDR3 loop: CASFWGLAGDNEQFF. In nucleotides, the CDR3 is TGCGCCAGCTTTTGGGGACTAGCGGGGGACAATGAGCAGTTCTTC.